Listed here are 15 T cell receptor beta chains from one sample, sequenced in a study of T cell changes during pregnancy in multiple sclerosis. Data came from immunoSEQ multiplex PCR; TCRdb stores just in-frame clones and leaves some out. The repertoire consists of over 10,000 clones, with around 94% occurring once and the leading ten covering 0.29%. This specimen consisted of CD4+ T cells from peripheral blood mononuclear cells, obtained before pregnancy. The receptors were gathered from a female donor with multiple sclerosis, enrolled in a pregnancy study.

This chain uses TRBV10-3 with TRBJ2-7, with D maybe TRBD2 (6 bases). The CDR3 length is 14 residues. V was trimmed by 6 bases and J by 3 bases, leaving 15 bases between them. The V gene's germline CDR1 is ENHRY and CDR2 SYGVKD. CDR3 sequence: CAIRGGARGYEQYF. CDR3 DNA sequence: TGTGCCATCAGGGGGGGTGCCCGGGGCTACGAGCAGTACTTC.

V usage is TRBV6-6 and J usage is TRBJ2-5; D perhaps matches TRBD1 (5 bases). The CDR3 has 15 residues. Trimming pared 2 bases from V and 9 bases from J, leaving 19 bases between. In germline, CDR1 is MNHNY, CDR2 SVGAGI (reference sequence). CDR3 DNA sequence: TGTGCCAGCAGTTACCCAGCCAGGGCCCAGTGGGCCCAGTACTTC. Protein sequence: CASSYPARAQWAQYF.

CDR3 nucleotides: TGTGCCAGCAGACGGTTGGGGGGGCAGACAGATACGCAGTATTTT. Protein: CASRRLGGQTDTQYF. The rearrangement joins TRBV5-6 to TRBJ2-3; weak D call: TRBD2 (7 bases). Germline lookup yields CDR1 SGHDT and CDR2 YYEEEE. The CDR3 is 15 residues long. V was shortened by 5 bases and J by 3 bases, with 16 bases between the two germline ends.

The chain has TRBV30 and TRBJ1-2; D may be TRBD1 (6 bases). Germline V lookup: CDR1 GTSNPN, CDR2 SVGIG (reference sequence). The CDR3 has 14 amino acids. Between the trimmed V and J ends, which lost 0 bases and 9 bases, there was a span of 17 bases. CDR3 DNA: TGTGCCTGGAGTGTAGAGCTACAGGGTACGAGCTACACCTTC. As protein: CAWSVELQGTSYTF.

The V call is TRBV19, the J call TRBJ1-5, with TRBD1 matching over 7 bases. This CDR3 has 15 amino acids. CDR1 LNHDA and CDR2 SQIVND come from the germline V gene (reference sequence). The trim removed 6 bases at V and 3 bases at J, leaving 8 bases unmatched. DNA for the CDR3: TGTGCCAGTAGAAACCACAGGGGCCCCAATCAGCCCCAGCATTTT. Protein product: CASRNHRGPNQPQHF.

This clone was seen a handful of times. The rearrangement links TRBV7-2 to TRBJ1-6; TRBD1 aligns across 7 bases. This CDR3 is built from 16 residues. CDR1 is SGHTA and CDR2 is FQGNSA in the germline V gene. Trimming removed 2 bases from V and 4 bases from J; junction bases left unmatched: 5. In nucleotides, the CDR3 is TGTGCCAGCAGCTTATTTGGGACAGTTTATAATTCACCCCTCCACTTT. Translating it yields CASSLFGTVYNSPLHF.

This sequence joins TRBV10-2 and TRBJ2-5; a weak D match, TRBD1 (6 bases). The CDR3 consists of 13 residues. V was clipped by 3 bases and J by 3 bases, with 8 bases between them. Germline V gene lookup returns CDR1 WSHSY and CDR2 SAAADI. The CDR3 reads CASSDWTEETQYF. CDR3 DNA: TGCGCCAGCAGTGATTGGACAGAAGAGACCCAGTACTTC.

The chain combines TRBV12-5 with TRBJ1-5, with 7 nucleotides matching TRBD1. The CDR3 loop spans 15 amino acids. Unmatched junction bases numbered 6, after V lost 1 base and J lost 6 bases. Germline V lookup: CDR1 LGHNT, CDR2 FRNRAP. In DNA, the CDR3 is TGTGCTAGTGGTTTGGGACAGGGAAATTCTCAGCCCCAGCATTTT. Its translation: CASGLGQGNSQPQHF.

This chain links TRBV7-2 with TRBJ1-1; 7 bases are shared with TRBD1. CDR1 is SGHTA, CDR2 FQGNSA, per germline. The V gene end was trimmed by 8 bases and the J gene end by 3 bases; junction bases not matched to a gene: 9. This CDR3 is 14 amino acids long. DNA of the CDR3: TGTGCCAGCGGAACTTCAGGGGGTGACACTGAAGCTTTCTTT. Translation gives CASGTSGGDTEAFF.

The J gene is TRBJ1-4, the V gene TRBV10-3; 11 positions agree with TRBD1. The CDR3 has 16 residues. V shed 10 bases, J shed 5 bases, and the junction held 12 bases outside the gene matches. Per germline, CDR1 ENHRY and CDR2 SYGVKD. The CDR3 DNA is TGTGCCAGCTCCGGGACAGGGGGAATTTTAAATGAAAAACTGTTTTTT. As protein: CASSGTGGILNEKLFF.

The chain recombines TRBV6-5 with TRBJ1-6, with D uncertain. The CDR3 runs to 15 residues. Germline assignment: CDR1 MNHEY and CDR2 SVGAGI. V was shortened by 0 bases and J by 8 bases, with 11 bases between the two germline ends. The CDR3 sequence is CASSYSTPSYSPLHF. The CDR3 region has the DNA TGTGCCAGCAGTTACTCGACACCCAGTTATTCACCCCTCCACTTT.

The chain recombines TRBV9 with TRBJ2-7, with D hard to call. In germline, CDR1 is SGDLS, CDR2 YYNGEE. The CDR3 spans 14 residues. V gave up 0 bases and J gave up 2 bases, with 9 bases separating them. The CDR3 spells CASSVGSSPYEQYF. CDR3 DNA: TGTGCCAGCAGCGTAGGGTCGAGTCCCTACGAGCAGTACTTC.

This clone was observed once. The chain combines TRBV14 with TRBJ1-1; 9 bases are a match to TRBD1. The J segment lost 4 bases and the V segment lost 5 bases, leaving 14 bases of the junction unmatched. The CDR3 sequence is 17 residues long. Germline CDR1 and CDR2: SGHDN and FVKESK. The CDR3 loop reads CASSSYRDRALSTEAFF. CDR3 coding DNA: TGTGCCAGCAGCTCGTACCGGGACAGGGCCCTTAGCACTGAAGCTTTCTTT.

This clone is a singleton in its sample. V and J are TRBV5-1 and TRBJ1-1, with a tentative D call TRBD1 (5 bases). CDR1 and CDR2 (germline): SGHRS, YFSETQ. Trimming left V 8 bases short and J 1 base short, with 12 bases between. The CDR3 has 13 amino acids. DNA of the CDR3: TGCGCCAGTCACCGGGGGACGAACACTGAAGCTTTCTTT. Its protein is CASHRGTNTEAFF.

This clone occurred a few times. The chain joins TRBV15 to TRBJ2-7; D remains unclear. This CDR3 spans 12 amino acids. Germline loops: CDR1 LNHNV, CDR2 YYDKDF (reference sequence). V was clipped by 0 bases and J by 3 bases, with 3 bases between them. Here the CDR3 reads CATSRDSYEQYF. CDR3 in DNA: TGTGCCACCAGCAGAGACAGCTACGAGCAGTACTTC.